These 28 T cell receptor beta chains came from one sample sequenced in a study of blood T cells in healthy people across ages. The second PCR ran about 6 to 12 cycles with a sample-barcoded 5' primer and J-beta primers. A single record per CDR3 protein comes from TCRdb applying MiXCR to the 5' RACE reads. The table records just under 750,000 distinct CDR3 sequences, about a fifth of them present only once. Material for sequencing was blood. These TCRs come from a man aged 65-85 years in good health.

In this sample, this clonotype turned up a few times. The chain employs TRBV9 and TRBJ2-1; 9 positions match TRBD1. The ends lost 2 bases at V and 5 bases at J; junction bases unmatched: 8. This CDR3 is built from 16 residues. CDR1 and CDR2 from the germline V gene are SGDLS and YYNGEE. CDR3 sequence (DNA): TGTGCCAGCAGCGTCATCGGGGGACAGGGCCACAATGAGCAGTTCTTC. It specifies CASSVIGGQGHNEQFF.

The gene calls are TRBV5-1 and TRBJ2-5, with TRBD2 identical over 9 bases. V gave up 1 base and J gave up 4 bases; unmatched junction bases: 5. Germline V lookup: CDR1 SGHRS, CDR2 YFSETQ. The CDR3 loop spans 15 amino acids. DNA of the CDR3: TGCGCCAGCAGCTTGCGCGGGGGGGCCATAGAGACCCAGTACTTC. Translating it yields CASSLRGGAIETQYF.

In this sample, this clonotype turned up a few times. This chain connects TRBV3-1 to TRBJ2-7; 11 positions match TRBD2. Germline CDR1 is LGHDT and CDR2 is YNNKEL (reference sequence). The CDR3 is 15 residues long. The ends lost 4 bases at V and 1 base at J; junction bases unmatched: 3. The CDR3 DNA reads TGTGCCAGCAGCCCCCCTAGCGGGGGGTCCTACGAGCAGTACTTC. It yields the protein CASSPPSGGSYEQYF.

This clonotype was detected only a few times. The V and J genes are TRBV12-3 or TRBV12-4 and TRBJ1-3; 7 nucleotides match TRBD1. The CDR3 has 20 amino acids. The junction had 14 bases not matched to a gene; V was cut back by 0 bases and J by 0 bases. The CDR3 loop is CASSLAPRQGPYYSGNTIYF. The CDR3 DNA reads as TGTGCCAGCAGTTTAGCCCCGAGACAGGGCCCCTATTACTCTGGAAACACCATATATTTT.

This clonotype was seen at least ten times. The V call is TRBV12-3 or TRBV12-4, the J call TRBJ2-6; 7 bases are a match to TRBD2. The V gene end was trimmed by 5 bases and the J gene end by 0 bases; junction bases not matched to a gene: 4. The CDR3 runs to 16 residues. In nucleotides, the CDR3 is TGTGCCAGCAGTCCTAGCGGCCGCTCTGGGGCCAACGTCCTGACTTTC. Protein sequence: CASSPSGRSGANVLTF.

The CDR3 DNA sequence: TGTGCCAGCAGTCCCCGACAGGGTACTCTTTCACCCCTCCACTTT. Encoded protein: CASSPRQGTLSPLHF. The rearrangement joins TRBV27 to TRBJ1-6; TRBD1 agrees at 7 bases. J lost 9 bases, V lost 5 bases, and 10 bases had no gene match. Germline V gives CDR1 MNHEY, CDR2 SMNVEV (reference sequence). This CDR3 contains 15 residues.

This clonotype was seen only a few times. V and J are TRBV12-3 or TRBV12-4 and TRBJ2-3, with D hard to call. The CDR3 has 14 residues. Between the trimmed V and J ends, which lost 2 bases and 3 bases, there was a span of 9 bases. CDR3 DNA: TGTGCCAGCAGTTTAATGATGGAAACAGATACGCAGTATTTT. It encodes CASSLMMETDTQYF.

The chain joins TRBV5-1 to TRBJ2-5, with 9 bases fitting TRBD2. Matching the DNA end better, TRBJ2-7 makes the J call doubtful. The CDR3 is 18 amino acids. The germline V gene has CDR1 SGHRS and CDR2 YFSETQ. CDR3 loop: CASSQGGGSGRTSYEQYF. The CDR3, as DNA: TGCGCCAGCAGCCAGGGTGGTGGTAGCGGGAGAACATCCTACGAGCAGTACTTC.

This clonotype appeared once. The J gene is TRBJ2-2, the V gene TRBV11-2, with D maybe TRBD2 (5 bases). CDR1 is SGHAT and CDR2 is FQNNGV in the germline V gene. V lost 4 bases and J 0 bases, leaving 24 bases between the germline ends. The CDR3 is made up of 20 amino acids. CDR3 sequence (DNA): TGTGCCAGCAGCTCGACGGGTAGCGTACTCCCGGTTTCGAACACCGGGGAGCTGTTTTTT. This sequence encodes CASSSTGSVLPVSNTGELFF.

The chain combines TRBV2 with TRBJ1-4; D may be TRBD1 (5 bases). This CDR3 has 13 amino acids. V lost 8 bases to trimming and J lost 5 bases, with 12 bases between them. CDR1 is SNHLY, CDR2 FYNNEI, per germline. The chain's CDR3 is CASGGTSNEKLFF. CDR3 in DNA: TGTGCCAGCGGAGGGACTAGCAATGAAAAACTGTTTTTT. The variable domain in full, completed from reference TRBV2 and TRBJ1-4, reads EPEVTQTPSHQVTQMGQEVILRCVPISNHLYFYWYRQILGQKVEFLVSFYNNEISEKSEIFDDQFSVERPDGSNFTLKIRSTKLEDSAMYFCASGGTSNEKLFFGSGTQLSVL.

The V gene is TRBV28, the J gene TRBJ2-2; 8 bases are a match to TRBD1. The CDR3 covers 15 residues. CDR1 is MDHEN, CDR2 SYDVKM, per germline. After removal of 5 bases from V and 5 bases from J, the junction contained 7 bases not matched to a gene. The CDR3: CASSTQGEITGELFF. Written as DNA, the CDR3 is TGTGCCAGCAGTACACAGGGGGAAATTACCGGGGAGCTGTTTTTT.

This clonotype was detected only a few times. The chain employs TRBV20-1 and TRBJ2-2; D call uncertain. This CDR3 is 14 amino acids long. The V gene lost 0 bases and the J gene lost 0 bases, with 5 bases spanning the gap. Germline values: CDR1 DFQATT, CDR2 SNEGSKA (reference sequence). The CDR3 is CSAREKANTGELFF. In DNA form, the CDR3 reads TGCAGTGCTAGAGAGAAAGCGAACACCGGGGAGCTGTTTTTT.

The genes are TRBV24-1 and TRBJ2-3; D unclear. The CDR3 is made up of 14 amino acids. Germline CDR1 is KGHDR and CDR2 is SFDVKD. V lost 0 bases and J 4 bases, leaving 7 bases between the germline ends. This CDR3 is CATSDLLPSDTQYF. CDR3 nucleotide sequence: TGTGCCACCAGTGATTTGCTTCCCTCAGATACGCAGTATTTT.

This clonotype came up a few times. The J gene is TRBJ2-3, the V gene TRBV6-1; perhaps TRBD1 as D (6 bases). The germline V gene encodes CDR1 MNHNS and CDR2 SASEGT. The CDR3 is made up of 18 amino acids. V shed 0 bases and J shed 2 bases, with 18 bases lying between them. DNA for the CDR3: TGTGCCAGCAGTGAAGCGCTTCCAGGGGCTATTTCCACAGATACGCAGTATTTT. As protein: CASSEALPGAISTDTQYF.

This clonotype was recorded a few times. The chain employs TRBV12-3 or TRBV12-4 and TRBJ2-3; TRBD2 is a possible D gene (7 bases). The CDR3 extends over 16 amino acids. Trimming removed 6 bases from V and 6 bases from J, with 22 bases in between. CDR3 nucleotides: TGTGCCAGCAGCAGTGGGGGAGGGACCCAGGGGGATACGCAGTATTTT. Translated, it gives CASSSGGGTQGDTQYF.

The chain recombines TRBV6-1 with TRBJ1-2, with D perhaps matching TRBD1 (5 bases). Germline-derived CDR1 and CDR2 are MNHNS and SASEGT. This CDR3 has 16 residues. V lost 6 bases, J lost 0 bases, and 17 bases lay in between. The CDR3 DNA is TGTGCCAGCAGCCCCTCGGCGGGGACCGCTAACTATGGCTACACCTTC. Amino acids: CASSPSAGTANYGYTF.

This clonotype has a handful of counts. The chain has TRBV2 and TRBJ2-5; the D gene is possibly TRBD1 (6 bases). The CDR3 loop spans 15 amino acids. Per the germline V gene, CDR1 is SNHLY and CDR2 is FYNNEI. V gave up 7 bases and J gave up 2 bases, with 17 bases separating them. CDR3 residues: CASKRRLGGQETQYF. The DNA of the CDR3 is TGTGCCAGCAAGAGGCGGCTAGGGGGTCAAGAGACCCAGTACTTC.

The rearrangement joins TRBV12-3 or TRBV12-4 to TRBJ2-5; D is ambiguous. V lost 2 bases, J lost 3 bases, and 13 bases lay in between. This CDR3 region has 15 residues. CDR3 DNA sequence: TGTGCCAGCAGTTTATCCCTAGGTGGGGAAGAGACCCAGTACTTC. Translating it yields CASSLSLGGEETQYF.

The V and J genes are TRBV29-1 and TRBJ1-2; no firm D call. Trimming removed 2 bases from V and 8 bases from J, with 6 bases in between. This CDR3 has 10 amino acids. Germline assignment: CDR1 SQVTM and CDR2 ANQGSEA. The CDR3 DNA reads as TGCAGCGTTGAAACTGGGGGCTACACCTTC. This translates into CSVETGGYTF.

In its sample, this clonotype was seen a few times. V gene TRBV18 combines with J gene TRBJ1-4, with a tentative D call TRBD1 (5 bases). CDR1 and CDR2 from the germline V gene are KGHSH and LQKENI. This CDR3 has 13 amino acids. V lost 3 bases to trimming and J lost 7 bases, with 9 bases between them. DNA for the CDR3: TGTGCCAGCTCACCTGGGCAGGGTGAAAAACTGTTTTTT. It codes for CASSPGQGEKLFF. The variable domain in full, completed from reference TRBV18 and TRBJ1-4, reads NAGVMQNPRHLVRRRGQEARLRCSPMKGHSHVYWYRQLPEEGLKFMVYLQKENIIDESGMPKERFSAEFPKEGPSILRIQQVVRGDSAAYFCASSPGQGEKLFFGSGTQLSVL.

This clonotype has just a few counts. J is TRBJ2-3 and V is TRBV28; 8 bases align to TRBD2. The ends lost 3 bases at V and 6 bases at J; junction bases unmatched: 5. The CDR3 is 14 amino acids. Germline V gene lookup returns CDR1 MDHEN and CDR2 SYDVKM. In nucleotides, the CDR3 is TGTGCCAGCAGTTTCCGGGGGGGATCGGATACGCAGTATTTT. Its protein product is CASSFRGGSDTQYF.

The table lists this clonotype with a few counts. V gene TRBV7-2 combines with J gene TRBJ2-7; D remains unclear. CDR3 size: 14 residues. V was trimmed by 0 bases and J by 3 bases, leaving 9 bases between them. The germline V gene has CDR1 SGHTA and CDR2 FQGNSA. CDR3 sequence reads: CASSLAIGHYEQYV. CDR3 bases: TGTGCCAGCAGCTTAGCGATAGGCCACTACGAGCAGTACGTC.

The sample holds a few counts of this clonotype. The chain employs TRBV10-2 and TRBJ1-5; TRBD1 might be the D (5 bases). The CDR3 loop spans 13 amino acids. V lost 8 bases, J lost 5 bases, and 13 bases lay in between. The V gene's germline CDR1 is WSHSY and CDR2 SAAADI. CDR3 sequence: CASGGGKDQPQHF. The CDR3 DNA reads TGCGCCAGCGGGGGAGGGAAGGATCAGCCCCAGCATTTT.

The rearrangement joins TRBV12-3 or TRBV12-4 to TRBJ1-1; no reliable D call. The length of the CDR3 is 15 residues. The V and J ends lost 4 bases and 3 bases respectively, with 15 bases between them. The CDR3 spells CASSSQELGYTEAFF. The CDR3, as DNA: TGTGCCAGCAGTTCGCAGGAGCTCGGATACACTGAAGCTTTCTTT.

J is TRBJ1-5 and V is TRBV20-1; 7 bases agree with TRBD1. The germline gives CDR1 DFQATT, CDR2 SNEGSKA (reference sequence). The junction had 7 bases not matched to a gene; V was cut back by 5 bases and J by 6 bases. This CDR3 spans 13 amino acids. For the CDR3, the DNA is TGCAGTGCTTCCGAGACAGGGTCTCAGCCCCAGCATTTT. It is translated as CSASETGSQPQHF.

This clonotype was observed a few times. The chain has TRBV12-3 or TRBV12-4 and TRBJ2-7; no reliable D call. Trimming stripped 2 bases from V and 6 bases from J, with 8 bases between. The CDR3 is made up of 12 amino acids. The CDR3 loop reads CASSLNVGEQYF. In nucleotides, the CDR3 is TGTGCCAGCAGTTTAAACGTGGGCGAGCAGTACTTC.

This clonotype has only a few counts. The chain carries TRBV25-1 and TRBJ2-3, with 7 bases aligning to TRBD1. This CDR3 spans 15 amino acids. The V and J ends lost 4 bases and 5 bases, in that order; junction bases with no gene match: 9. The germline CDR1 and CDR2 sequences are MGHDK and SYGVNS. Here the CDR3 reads CASSGGGSGGDTQYF. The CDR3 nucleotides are TGTGCCAGCAGTGGTGGGGGCTCAGGGGGAGATACGCAGTATTTT.

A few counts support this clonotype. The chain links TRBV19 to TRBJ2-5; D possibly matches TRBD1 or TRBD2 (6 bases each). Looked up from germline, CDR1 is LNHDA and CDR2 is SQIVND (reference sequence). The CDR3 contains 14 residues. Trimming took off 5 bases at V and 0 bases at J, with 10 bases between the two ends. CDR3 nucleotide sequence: TGTGCCAGTAGTCCGGGGGCGTACCAAGAGACCCAGTACTTC. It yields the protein CASSPGAYQETQYF.